This T cell receptor (beta chain) was found in a study of CXCR3-negative and CXCR3-positive naive CD8 T cells. Study findings and constraints: Much lower diversity was found in memory CD8+ cells, while both naive subsets had comparably high diversity.

Germline assignment: CDR1 SQVTM and CDR2 ANQGSEA. The CDR3 spans 20 residues. With regard to this clonotype: Its antigen is as yet unknown.

5' RACE that incorporated UMI labels was used to prepare the TRB cDNA libraries. TCRdb reprocessed the 5' RACE reads, with one entry per CDR3 protein and no DNA. The sample is made up of over 45,000 distinct CDR3 sequences, and the top ten hold about 0.42% of it. The chain employs TRBV29-1 and TRBJ2-6; TCRdb picks TRBD2, but there is no DNA to check that call. Material for sequencing was naive CXCR3- CD8+ T cells from blood. Subset meaning: CD45RO-CCR7+CD27+CD95- naive CD8+ T cells lacking CXCR3 (TNR3-). The origin of this receptor is a human donor in good health. Some clones in this sample may be carry-over from other donors' samples. The chain's CDR3 is CSVEEAPRRGAQSGANVLTF.